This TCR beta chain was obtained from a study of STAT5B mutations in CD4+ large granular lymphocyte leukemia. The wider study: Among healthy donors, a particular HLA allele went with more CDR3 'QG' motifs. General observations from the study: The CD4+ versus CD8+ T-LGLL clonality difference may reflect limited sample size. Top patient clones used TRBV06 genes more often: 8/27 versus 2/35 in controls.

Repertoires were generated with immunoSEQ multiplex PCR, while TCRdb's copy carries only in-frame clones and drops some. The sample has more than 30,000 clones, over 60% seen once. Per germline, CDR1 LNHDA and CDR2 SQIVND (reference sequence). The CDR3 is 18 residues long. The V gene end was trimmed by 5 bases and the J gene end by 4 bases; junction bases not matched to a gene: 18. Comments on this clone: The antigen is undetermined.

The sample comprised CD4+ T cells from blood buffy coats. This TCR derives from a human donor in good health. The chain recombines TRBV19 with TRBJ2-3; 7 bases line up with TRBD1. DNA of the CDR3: TGTGCCAGTAGTGAATCACCCGCGGCAGGGGGAACTCCAGATACGCAGTATTTT. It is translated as CASSESPAAGGTPDTQYF.